A single T cell receptor beta chain is shown here with its context. The data derive from a study of T cells after yellow fever vaccination. Trimming cost V 8 bases and J 0 bases, with 8 bases left between them. CDR3 length: 13 residues. Germline CDR1 and CDR2: LNHDA and SQIVND (reference sequence). A 5'RACE template-switching step, the method used to make TCR cDNA, added a universal primer site and UMIs. TCRdb re-derived calls from the 5' RACE reads in MiXCR, one entry per CDR3 protein. The sample carries roughly 150,000 distinct CDR3 sequences, 6% to 7.5% recorded once. The sequencing here drew on CD4+ T cells sorted from PBMCs, taken 4 to 5 days after the first yellow fever vaccination. This clonotype was obtained from a man in his late teens or twenties who received the YFV17D yellow fever vaccine. V and J are TRBV19 and TRBJ2-1; no firm D call. CDR3 sequence reads: CASAWRSYNEQFF. Written as DNA, the CDR3 is TGTGCCAGTGCTTGGCGCTCCTACAATGAGCAGTTCTTC.